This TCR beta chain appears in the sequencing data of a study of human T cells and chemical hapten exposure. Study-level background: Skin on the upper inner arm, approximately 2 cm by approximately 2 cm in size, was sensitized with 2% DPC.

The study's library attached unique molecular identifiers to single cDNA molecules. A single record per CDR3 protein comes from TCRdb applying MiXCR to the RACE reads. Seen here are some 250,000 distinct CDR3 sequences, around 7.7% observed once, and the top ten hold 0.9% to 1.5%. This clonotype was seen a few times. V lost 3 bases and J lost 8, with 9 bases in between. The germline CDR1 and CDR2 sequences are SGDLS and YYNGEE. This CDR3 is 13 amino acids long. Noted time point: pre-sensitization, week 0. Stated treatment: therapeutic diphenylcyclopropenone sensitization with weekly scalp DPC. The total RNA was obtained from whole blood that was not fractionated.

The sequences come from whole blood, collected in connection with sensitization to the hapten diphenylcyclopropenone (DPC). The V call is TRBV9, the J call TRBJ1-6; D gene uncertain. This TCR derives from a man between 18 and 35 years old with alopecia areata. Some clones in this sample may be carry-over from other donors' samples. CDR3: CASSALPDSPLHF. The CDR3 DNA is TGTGCCAGCAGCGCACTACCCGATTCACCCCTCCACTTT.